This T cell receptor beta chain comes out of a study of brain T cells in children with intractable seizures (dated by TCRdb to the early 2020s). Regarding the complete study: A NanoString immunology panel was first used to screen resected brain tissue from nearly 55 pediatric epilepsy surgery cases for immune gene transcripts. Of the roughly twelve selected surgery cases, pre-surgery blood was also sequenced for eight, so four had brain tissue only. Overall results and qualifications from the work: Because sequencing depth was different between pre-surgery and post-surgery blood, clones absent from the pre-surgery sample may reflect undersampling. Viral specificity was inferred solely from CDR3 sequence similarity, and the HCMV serostatus of the patients was not known.

The label giving this sample's time point can be read as: resected brain tissue, or blood drawn just prior to surgery. Surgery cases with the highest brain T cell transcript signatures were selected for TCR beta chain sequencing of brain tissue and, where available, blood. Before surgery, the patients had been given at least one anti-epileptic drug. The TCR-sequenced patients were children whose drug-resistant epilepsy was caused by tuberous sclerosis complex, focal cortical dysplasia, Rasmussen encephalitis or hemimegalencephaly. The Monarch genomic DNA purification kit was used to extract bulk genomic DNA from unsorted brain tissue and whole blood. TCR beta chain sequences were generated from genomic DNA using the immunoSEQ assay. The study's processing was this. CDR3 sequences that did not begin with the conserved framework cysteine at position 104 were removed manually. To get clonality, the normalized Shannon's Diversity Index was subtracted from one, giving values from 0 (maximal diversity) to 1 (oligoclonal). To check whether a given CDR3 had different frequencies in two samples, for example brain versus blood, chi-squared comparison-of-proportions tests were used. Public clonotypes were found through immuneACCESS searches, while the VDJdb browser was used to judge similarity to known antiviral clonotypes. The source is immuneACCESS, and TCRdb retained only in-frame sequences with V and J called. Part of the clones is not carried over; for the studies checked, unresolved V genes explain less than half of this, and the remainder is unexplained. The V and J calls and the clone size are those of that table, but D and trimming were determined from the DNA. The sample table shows approximately 41,000 clones, and 90% are seen once. The ten most abundant clones make up 5% to 6.5% of the sample.

Spanning cysteine to phenylalanine, the CDR3 consists of 14 amino acids. Of the read, only the CDR3 DNA is kept; its 42 bases are in frame from base 1. The germline V end is reduced by 1 base and the J end by 8 bases; junction bases left unmatched: 3. CDR1 and CDR2 are read off the germline V gene as MNHNS and SASEGT. Points on this clone: The specificity of this receptor is unknown. One base away there is no much larger clone; base qualities are not given.

In this chain, TRBV6-1 is recombined with TRBJ2-1; 9 of the junction bases match TRBD2. Sequences were derived from peripheral blood, sampled at surgery. The source of this sequence is a girl aged 2-10 years with tuberous sclerosis and intractable seizures. The CDR3: CASSEGGLAYEQFF. The DNA sequence is TGTGCCAGCAGTGAAGGGGGACTAGCTTATGAGCAGTTCTTC.